The 9 T cell receptor beta chains listed next were all sequenced from one sample in a study of OX40 agonist ivuxolimab in advanced cancers. The method was immunoSEQ multiplex PCR; TCRdb's version includes in-frame clones alone and lacks a portion of them. The data contain tens of thousands of clones, 88% of them singletons. The specimen comprised CD4+ or CD8+ T cells sorted from blood, sampled in a trial of the OX40 agonist ivuxolimab. These receptors originate from an adult with an advanced solid tumor such as melanoma, head and neck, liver or kidney cancer.

The chain is built from TRBV18 and TRBJ2-2; no definite D call. The CDR3 totals 15 residues. Germline-derived CDR1 and CDR2 are KGHSH and LQKENI. Deletions cut 0 bases from V and 4 bases from J, with 9 bases between. The CDR3 sequence is CASSPPGHGTGELFF. The CDR3 DNA reads as TGTGCCAGCTCACCACCAGGGCACGGCACCGGGGAGCTGTTTTTT.

The rearrangement links TRBV19 to TRBJ1-1; the match to TRBD1 covers 7 bases. In germline, CDR1 is LNHDA, CDR2 SQIVND (reference sequence). V lost 5 bases, J lost 3 bases, and 3 bases stayed unmatched. This CDR3 comprises 13 residues. The CDR3 nucleotides read TGTGCCAGTAGTTCAACAGGGGACACTGAAGCTTTCTTT. Encoded protein: CASSSTGDTEAFF.

V gene TRBV5-8 combines with J gene TRBJ2-5; tentatively, D is TRBD1 (6 bases). The V gene lost 1 base and the J gene lost 7 bases, with 11 bases spanning the gap. In germline, CDR1 is SGHTS, CDR2 YDEGEE. The CDR3 length is 13 residues. DNA for the CDR3: TGTGCCAGCAGCTTGTCAGGGGCCACGACCCAGTACTTC. This translates into CASSLSGATTQYF.

Comment on this clone: The junction departs from the called germline gene at one end, perhaps through a read error. The same CDR3 arises from other DNA sequences in this sample as well. The V call is TRBV5-1, the J call TRBJ1-2, with 10 bases fitting TRBD1. This CDR3 comprises 16 residues. Germline CDR1 SGHRS, CDR2 YFSETQ. The chain's CDR3 is CASSLAAGTGDYGYTF. The DNA for the CDR3 is TGCGCTAGCAGCTTGGCTGCTGGGACAGGGGACTATGGCTACACCTTC.

CDR3 protein: CASSSIAGGGNEQFF. The CDR3 DNA follows: TGTGCCAGCAGTTCAATAGCGGGAGGGGGTAATGAGCAGTTCTTC. The gene calls are TRBV28 and TRBJ2-1; 11 bases are a match to TRBD2. Germline CDR1 and CDR2: MDHEN and SYDVKM. V was pared by 4 bases and J by 7 bases, with 6 bases of the junction left unmatched. The CDR3 length is 15 residues.

V and J are TRBV5-5 and TRBJ2-7; 11 positions match TRBD2. Germline trimming cut 3 bases from V and 2 bases from J; bases unmatched to any gene: 4. The CDR3 runs 15 residues. Germline V gives CDR1 SGHKS, CDR2 YYEKEE (reference sequence). The CDR3 protein is CASSSVSGRAYEQYF. The CDR3 DNA reads as TGTGCCAGCAGCTCCGTTAGCGGGAGGGCCTACGAGCAGTACTTC.

For the CDR3, the DNA is TGTGCCAGCAGCACAGGGTTTAAGACCCAGTACTTC. Translating it yields CASSTGFKTQYF. The chain links TRBV28 to TRBJ2-5; weak D call: TRBD1 (6 bases). The germline gives CDR1 MDHEN, CDR2 SYDVKM. The CDR3 length is 12 residues. With 6 bases removed from V and 6 bases from J, the gap between germline ends came to 11 bases.

The chain joins TRBV19 to TRBJ2-7; D could derive from TRBD1 or TRBD2 (5 bases each). Germline V gene data show CDR1 as LNHDA and CDR2 as SQIVND (reference sequence). The CDR3 loop spans 13 amino acids. Trimming cost V 3 bases and J 2 bases, with 8 bases left between them. The CDR3 DNA follows: TGTGCCAGTAGTATCGGGGCGACCTACGAGCAGTACTTC. It specifies CASSIGATYEQYF.

The rearrangement links TRBV7-8 to TRBJ1-2, with TRBD1 matching 11 bases. CDR3 length equals 14 residues. The germline CDR1 and CDR2 sequences are SGHVS and FQNEAQ. The V gene end was trimmed by 5 bases and the J gene end by 4 bases; junction bases not matched to a gene: 3. The CDR3 DNA reads TGTGCCAGCAGCCCTGGGACAGGGGGCTATGGCTACACCTTC. Translated, it gives CASSPGTGGYGYTF.